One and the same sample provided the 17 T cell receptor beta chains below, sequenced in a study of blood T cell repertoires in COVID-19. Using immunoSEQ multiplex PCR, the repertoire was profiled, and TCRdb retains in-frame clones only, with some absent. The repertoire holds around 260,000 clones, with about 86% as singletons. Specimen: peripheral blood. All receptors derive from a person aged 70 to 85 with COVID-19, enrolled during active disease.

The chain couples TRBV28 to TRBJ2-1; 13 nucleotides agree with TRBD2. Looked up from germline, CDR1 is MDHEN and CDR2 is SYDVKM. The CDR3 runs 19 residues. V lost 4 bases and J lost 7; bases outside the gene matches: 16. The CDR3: CASSSPRGTSGKRGNEQFF. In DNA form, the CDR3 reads TGTGCCAGCAGTTCCCCCAGGGGGACTAGCGGGAAACGGGGGAATGAGCAGTTCTTC.

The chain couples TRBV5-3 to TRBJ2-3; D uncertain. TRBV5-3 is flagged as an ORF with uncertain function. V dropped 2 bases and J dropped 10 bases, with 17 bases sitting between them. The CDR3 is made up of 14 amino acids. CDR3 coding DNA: TGTGCCAGAAGCTTTTCTAGTTTTGGTACTGCGCAGTATTTT. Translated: CARSFSSFGTAQYF.

CDR3 region: CASSLDRDETQYF. The CDR3 coding sequence is TGCGCCAGCAGCCTCGACAGGGATGAGACCCAGTACTTC. The rearrangement links TRBV5-1 to TRBJ2-5; 7 bases fit TRBD1. Germline V gene sequence: CDR1 SGHRS, CDR2 YFSETQ. After removal of 4 bases from V and 5 bases from J, the junction contained 5 bases not matched to a gene. The CDR3 runs 13 residues.

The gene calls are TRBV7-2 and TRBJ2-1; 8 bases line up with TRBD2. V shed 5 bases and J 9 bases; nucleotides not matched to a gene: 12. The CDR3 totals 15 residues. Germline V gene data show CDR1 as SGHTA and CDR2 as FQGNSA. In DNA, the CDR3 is TGTGCCAGCAGCGAGACTAGTGTCCGGGGGGGTGAGCAGTTCTTC. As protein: CASSETSVRGGEQFF. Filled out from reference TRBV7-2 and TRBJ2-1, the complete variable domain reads GAGVSQSPSNKVTEKGKDVELRCDPISGHTALYWYRQSLGQGLEFLIYFQGNSAPDKSGLPSDRFSAERTGGSVSTLTIQRTQQEDSAVYLCASSETSVRGGEQFFGPGTRLTVL.

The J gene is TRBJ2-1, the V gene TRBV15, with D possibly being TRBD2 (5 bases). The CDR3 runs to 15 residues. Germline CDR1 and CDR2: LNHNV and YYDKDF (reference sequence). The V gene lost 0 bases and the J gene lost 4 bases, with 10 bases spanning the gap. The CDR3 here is CATSRERATYNEQFF. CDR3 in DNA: TGTGCCACCAGCAGAGAGAGGGCGACTTACAATGAGCAGTTCTTC. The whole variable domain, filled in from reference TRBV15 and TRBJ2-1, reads DAMVIQNPRYQVTQFGKPVTLSCSQTLNHNVMYWYQQKSSQAPKLLFHYYDKDFNNEADTPDNFQSRRPNTSFCFLDIRSPGLGDTAMYLCATSRERATYNEQFFGPGTRLTVL.

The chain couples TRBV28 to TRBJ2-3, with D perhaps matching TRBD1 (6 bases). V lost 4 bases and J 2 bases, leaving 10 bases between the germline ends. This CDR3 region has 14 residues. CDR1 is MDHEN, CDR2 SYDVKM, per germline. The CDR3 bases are TGTGCCAGCAGTTCCAGGACAGACACAGATACGCAGTATTTT. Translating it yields CASSSRTDTDTQYF.

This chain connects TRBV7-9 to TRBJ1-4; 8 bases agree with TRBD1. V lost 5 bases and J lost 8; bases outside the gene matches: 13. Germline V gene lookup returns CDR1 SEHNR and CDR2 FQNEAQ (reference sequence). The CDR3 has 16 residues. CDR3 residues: CASSAGQGASREKLFF. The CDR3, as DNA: TGTGCCAGCAGCGCTGGACAGGGTGCAAGTAGGGAAAAACTGTTTTTT.

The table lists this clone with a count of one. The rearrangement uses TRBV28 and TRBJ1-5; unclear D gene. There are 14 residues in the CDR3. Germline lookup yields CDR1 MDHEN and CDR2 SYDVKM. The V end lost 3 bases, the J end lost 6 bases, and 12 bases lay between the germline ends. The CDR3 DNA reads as TGTGCCAGCAGTTTTCCCGGGCGGGGTCAGCCCCAGCATTTT. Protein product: CASSFPGRGQPQHF.

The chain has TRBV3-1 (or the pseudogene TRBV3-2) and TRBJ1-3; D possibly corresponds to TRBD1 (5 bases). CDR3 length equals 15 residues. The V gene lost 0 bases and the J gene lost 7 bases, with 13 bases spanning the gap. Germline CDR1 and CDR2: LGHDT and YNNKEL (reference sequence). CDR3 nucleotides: TGTGCCAGCAGCCAAGATCAAGGGGAAGGGAACACCATATATTTT. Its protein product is CASSQDQGEGNTIYF.

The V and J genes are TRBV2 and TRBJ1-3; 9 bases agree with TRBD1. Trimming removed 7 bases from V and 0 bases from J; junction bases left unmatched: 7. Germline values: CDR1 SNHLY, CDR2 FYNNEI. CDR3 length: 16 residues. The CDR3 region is CASTFDRGSSGNTIYF. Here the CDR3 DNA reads TGTGCCAGCACTTTCGACAGGGGGAGCTCTGGAAACACCATATATTTT.

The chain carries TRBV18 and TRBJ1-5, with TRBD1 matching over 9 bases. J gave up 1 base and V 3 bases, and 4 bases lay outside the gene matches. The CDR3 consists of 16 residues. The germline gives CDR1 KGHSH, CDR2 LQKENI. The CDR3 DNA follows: TGTGCCAGCTCACCGCCGGGACAGGGAAGCAATCAGCCCCAGCATTTT. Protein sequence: CASSPPGQGSNQPQHF.

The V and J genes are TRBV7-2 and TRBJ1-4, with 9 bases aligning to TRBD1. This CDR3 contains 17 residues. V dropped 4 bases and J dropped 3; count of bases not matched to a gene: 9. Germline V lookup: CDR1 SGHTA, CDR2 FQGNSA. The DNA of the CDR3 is TGTGCCAGCAGCTCGAGTACAGGGGGCGAGGCTAATGAAAAACTGTTTTTT. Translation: CASSSSTGGEANEKLFF.

The DNA for the CDR3 is TGCGCCAGCAGCCGCCGGGACAGGGGGGGGATAGATACGCAGTATTTT. Translating it yields CASSRRDRGGIDTQYF. The rearrangement joins TRBV4-3 to TRBJ2-3; 11 bases fit TRBD1. This CDR3 spans 16 amino acids. Germline CDR1 reads LGHNA; CDR2 reads YSLEER. Losses at the gene ends were 4 bases for V and 5 bases for J; bases not matched to a gene: 8.

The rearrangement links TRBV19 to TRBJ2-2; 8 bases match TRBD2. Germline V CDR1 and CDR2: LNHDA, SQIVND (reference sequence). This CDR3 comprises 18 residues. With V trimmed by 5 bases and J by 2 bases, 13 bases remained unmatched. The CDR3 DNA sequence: TGTGCCAGTAGTGACCAACGGGGGGGCCATCTTAACACCGGGGAGCTGTTTTTT. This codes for CASSDQRGGHLNTGELFF.

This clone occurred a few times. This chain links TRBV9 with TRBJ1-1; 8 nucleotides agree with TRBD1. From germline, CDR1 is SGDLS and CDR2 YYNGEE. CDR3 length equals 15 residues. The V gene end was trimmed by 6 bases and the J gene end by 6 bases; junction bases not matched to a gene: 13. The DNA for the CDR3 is TGTGCCAGCAACAGGGGGGGAGAATTACTGGCTGAAGCTTTCTTT. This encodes CASNRGGELLAEAFF.

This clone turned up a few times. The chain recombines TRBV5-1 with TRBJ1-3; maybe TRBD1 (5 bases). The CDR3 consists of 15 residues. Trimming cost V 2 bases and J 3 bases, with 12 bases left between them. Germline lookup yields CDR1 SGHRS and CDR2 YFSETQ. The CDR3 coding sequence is TGCGCCAGCAGCTTAGGGGAGGTTGGTGGAAACACCATATATTTT. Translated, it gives CASSLGEVGGNTIYF.

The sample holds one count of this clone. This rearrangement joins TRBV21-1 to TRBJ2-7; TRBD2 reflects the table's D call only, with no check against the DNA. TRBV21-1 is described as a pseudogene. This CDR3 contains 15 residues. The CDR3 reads CATVGMGGGNHEQYF. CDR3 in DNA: TGTGCCACCGTGGGGATGGGGGGTGGAAACCACGAGCAGTACTTC.